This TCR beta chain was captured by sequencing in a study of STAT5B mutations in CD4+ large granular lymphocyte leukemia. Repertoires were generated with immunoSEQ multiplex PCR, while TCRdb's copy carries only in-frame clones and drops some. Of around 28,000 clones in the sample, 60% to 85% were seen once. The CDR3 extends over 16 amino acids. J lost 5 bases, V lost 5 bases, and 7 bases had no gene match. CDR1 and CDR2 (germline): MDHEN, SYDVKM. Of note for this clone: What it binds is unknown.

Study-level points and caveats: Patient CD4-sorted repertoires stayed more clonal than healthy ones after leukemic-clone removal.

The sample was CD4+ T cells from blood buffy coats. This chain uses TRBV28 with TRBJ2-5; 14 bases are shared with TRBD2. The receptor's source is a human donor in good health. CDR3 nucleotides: TGTGCCAGCAGTGCCCGGACTAGCGGGAGGAGGGAGACCCAGTACTTC. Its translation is CASSARTSGRRETQYF.